This T cell receptor (beta chain) was identified in a study of Ad26.COV2.S vaccination and SARS-CoV-2 variants. The overall study: In the COV1001 trial, the donor was in the Ad26.COV2.S arm. Study outcomes and limitations: Vaccine recipients and placebo recipients showed similar non-spike TCR breadth.

Treatment specified: 15 to 20 received Ad26.COV2.S at low or high dose, single or two shots; about 5 received placebo; per-sample allocation not given. Repertoires come from day 63 after the first vaccine or placebo injection. An Ad26 vector expressing Wuhan-strain SARS-CoV-2 spike constituted the vaccine. Assay used: immunoSEQ multiplex PCR; TCRdb lists only in-frame clones, some missing. In the table there are about 680,000 clones, roughly 90% of which are singletons. In this sample, this clone turned up once. No antigen is known for it. V gave up 6 bases and J gave up 4 bases, with 18 bases separating them. There are 15 residues in the CDR3. The germline V gene encodes CDR1 ENHRY and CDR2 SYGVKD.

The sample consisted of peripheral blood, taken in a trial of Ad26.COV2.S vaccine versus placebo. The rearrangement links TRBV10-3 to TRBJ1-1; the D gene is possibly TRBD1 (6 bases). This receptor was taken from a person aged 18-60 years who received the Ad26.COV2.S COVID-19 vaccine or a placebo. The CDR3 here is CAIRAGRQGSTEAFF. CDR3 DNA: TGTGCCATCAGGGCGGGACGCCAGGGGAGCACTGAAGCTTTCTTT.